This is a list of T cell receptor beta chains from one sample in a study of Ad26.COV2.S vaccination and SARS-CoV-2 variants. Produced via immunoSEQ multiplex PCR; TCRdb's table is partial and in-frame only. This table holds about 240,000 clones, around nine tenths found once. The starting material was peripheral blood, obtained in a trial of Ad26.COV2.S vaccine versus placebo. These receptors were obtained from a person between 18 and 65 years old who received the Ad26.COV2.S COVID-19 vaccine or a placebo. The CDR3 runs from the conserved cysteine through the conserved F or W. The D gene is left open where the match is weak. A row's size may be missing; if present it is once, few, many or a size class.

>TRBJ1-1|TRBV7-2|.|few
CASSFGMAMNTEAFF
TGTGCCAGCAGCTTTGGGATGGCTATGAACACTGAAGCTTTCTTT
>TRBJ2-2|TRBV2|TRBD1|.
CASSATGTGGGELFF
TGTGCCAGCAGCGCGACCGGGACAGGCGGCGGGGAGCTGTTTTTT
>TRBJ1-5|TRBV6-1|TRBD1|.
CASSGTGMYSNQPQHF
TGTGCCAGCAGTGGGACAGGGATGTATAGCAATCAGCCCCAGCATTTT
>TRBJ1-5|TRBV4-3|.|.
CASSDLYSSNQPQHF
TGCGCCAGCAGCGACCTCTACAGTAGCAATCAGCCCCAGCATTTT
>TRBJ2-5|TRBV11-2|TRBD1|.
CASSVPDRGYQETQYF
TGTGCCAGCAGCGTACCGGACAGGGGATACCAAGAGACCCAGTACTTC
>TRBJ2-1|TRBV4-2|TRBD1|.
CASSQEDRGLEEQFF
TGTGCCAGCAGCCAAGAGGACAGGGGGCTTGAGGAGCAGTTCTTC
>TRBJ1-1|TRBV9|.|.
CASSPVGAGFSTEAFF
TGTGCCAGCAGCCCAGTGGGAGCAGGGTTCAGCACTGAAGCTTTCTTT
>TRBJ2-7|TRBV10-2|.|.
CASTAPGQYLYGRNF
TGCGCCAGCACAGCCCCGGGACAGTATCTTTATGGGAGGAACTTC
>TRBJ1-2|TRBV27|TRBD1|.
CASSPQGRANYGYTF
TGTGCCAGCAGTCCACAGGGGAGAGCTAACTATGGCTACACCTTC
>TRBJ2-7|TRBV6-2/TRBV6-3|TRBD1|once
CASSSPRQGDGYEQYF
TGTGCCAGCAGCTCCCCCCGACAGGGTGACGGATACGAGCAGTACTTC
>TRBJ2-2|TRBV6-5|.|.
CASSYFSGHGAGELFF
TGTGCCAGCAGTTACTTCTCAGGGCACGGGGCCGGGGAGCTGTTTTTT
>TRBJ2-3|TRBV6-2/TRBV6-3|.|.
CASSYSGASTDTQYF
TGTGCCAGCAGTTACTCGGGGGCTAGCACAGATACGCAGTATTTT
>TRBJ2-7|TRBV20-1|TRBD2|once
CSASRQRGVSSYEQYF
TGCAGTGCTAGTCGACAGCGGGGGGTAAGCTCCTACGAGCAGTACTTC
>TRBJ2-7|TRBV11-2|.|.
CASSLAESYEQYF
TGTGCCAGCAGCTTAGCAGAGTCCTACGAGCAGTACTTC
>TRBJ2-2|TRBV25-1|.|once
CASSERLFGTGELFF
TGTGCCAGCAGTGAGCGTTTATTCGGGACCGGGGAGCTGTTTTTT
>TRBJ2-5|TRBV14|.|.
CASSQGGSQTQYF
TGTGCCAGCAGCCAAGGGGGCTCCCAGACCCAGTACTTC
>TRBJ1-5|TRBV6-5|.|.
CASSYLGAGNQPQHF
TGTGCCAGCAGTTACCTAGGGGCCGGCAATCAGCCCCAGCATTTT
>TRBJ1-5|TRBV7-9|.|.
CASSPGVSDQPQHF
TGTGCCAGCAGCCCCGGGGTGTCTGATCAGCCCCAGCATTTT
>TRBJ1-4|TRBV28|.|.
CASRTGTQKLFF
TGTGCCAGCAGAACCGGGACCCAAAAACTGTTTTTT
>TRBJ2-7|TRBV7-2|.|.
CASSSGLGGRNNEQYF
TGTGCCAGCAGCTCGGGTTTGGGGGGCCGGAATAACGAGCAGTACTTC
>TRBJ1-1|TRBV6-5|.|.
CASSYSQGGRDTEAFF
TGTGCCAGCAGTTACTCTCAGGGAGGTAGGGACACTGAAGCTTTCTTT
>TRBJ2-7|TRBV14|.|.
CASSQSSGPAGEQYF
TGTGCCAGCAGCCAATCGAGCGGGCCGGCGGGGGAGCAGTACTTC